Shown below are 11 T cell receptor beta chains from a single sample sequenced in a study of regulatory T cells in long-lasting Graves disease. CDR3 regions were amplified by Arm-PCR using iRepertoire HTBI primers to build TCR beta libraries. TCRdb fed the multiplex PCR reads into MiXCR, producing one record per CDR3 protein. The data contain some 470,000 distinct CDR3 sequences, 20% to 25% of them singletons. As to time point: persistent/refractory GD, antithyroid drugs over 5 years with positive TRAb. Researchers made the TCR library from RNA that was extracted from PBMCs. Sequences were derived from peripheral blood mononuclear cells (PBMCs), sampled when the disease was refractory, from a patient treated with antithyroid drugs. The origin of the receptors is a female donor with Graves disease.

This clonotype occurred many times. The J gene is TRBJ1-1, the V gene TRBV7-3, with a tentative D call TRBD1 (5 bases). Germline V gene data show CDR1 as SGHTA and CDR2 as FQGTGA. Deletions cut 5 bases from V and 1 base from J, with 20 bases between. The CDR3 loop spans 17 amino acids. The CDR3 sequence is CASSRMRGRIKNTEAFF. The CDR3 region has the DNA TGTGCCAGCAGCAGGATGAGGGGACGGATAAAGAACACTGAAGCTTTCTTT.

This clonotype has a count of ten or more. The rearrangement links TRBV5-1 to TRBJ2-7; 7 bases line up with TRBD2. J gave up 0 bases and V 5 bases, and 5 bases lay outside the gene matches. Germline assignment: CDR1 SGHRS and CDR2 YFSETQ. CDR3 length equals 14 residues. CDR3 loop: CASRSGVYSYEQYF. The CDR3, as DNA: TGCGCCAGCAGAAGCGGGGTCTACTCCTACGAGCAGTACTTC.

This clonotype was seen repeatedly, ten times or more. The rearrangement uses TRBV3-1 and TRBJ1-1; the D gene is possibly TRBD1 (5 bases). The V end was cut by 5 bases, the J end by 7 bases, with 17 bases between. In germline, CDR1 is LGHDT, CDR2 YNNKEL (reference sequence). This CDR3 contains 14 residues. CDR3 amino acids: CASSLQGGSVEAFF. The CDR3 nucleotides read TGTGCCAGCAGCTTGCAGGGAGGTAGTGTTGAAGCTTTCTTT.

CDR3 in DNA: TGTGCCAGTAGTATAGATCTATCCAGCTCCTATAATTCACCCCTCCACTTT. Its translation is CASSIDLSSSYNSPLHF. V gene TRBV19 combines with J gene TRBJ1-6; no definite D call. This CDR3 region has 17 residues. Trimming took off 0 bases at V and 0 bases at J, with 9 bases between the two ends. CDR1 is LNHDA, CDR2 SQIVND, per germline (reference sequence).

This clonotype was detected many times. CDR3 DNA sequence: TGTGCCAGCAGCTTAGAGTCAGCCAAACAGTACTTC. It codes for CASSLESAKQYF. The V call is TRBV13, the J call TRBJ2-7; the D is unclear. Germline assignment: CDR1 PRHDT and CDR2 FYEKMQ (reference sequence). The CDR3 has 12 amino acids. Trimming stripped 1 base from V and 10 bases from J, with 11 bases between.

CDR3 bases: TGTGCCAGCAGCCAAGAGCATACAGGGCAGGGGTCACCCCTCCACTTT. Translated: CASSQEHTGQGSPLHF. The V gene is TRBV4-2, the J gene TRBJ1-6; possible D gene TRBD1, 6 bases. From germline, CDR1 is LGHNA and CDR2 YNFKEQ. The CDR3 loop spans 16 amino acids. V lost 0 bases to trimming and J lost 10 bases, with 16 bases between them.

This clonotype was counted many times. The rearrangement joins TRBV12-3 or TRBV12-4 to TRBJ2-7, with 11 bases matching TRBD1. The CDR3 has 16 residues. The V gene end was trimmed by 3 bases and the J gene end by 7 bases; junction bases not matched to a gene: 11. DNA for the CDR3: TGTGCCAGCAGTTTCCGTAGCGGGACAGGGGGAGAGGAGCAGTACTTC. This gives the protein CASSFRSGTGGEEQYF.

The gene calls are TRBV5-5 and TRBJ2-1; 11 nucleotides line up with TRBD2. Trimming cost V 2 bases and J 0 bases; bases outside gene matches: 13. The CDR3 totals 20 residues. Germline V gives CDR1 SGHKS, CDR2 YYEKEE (reference sequence). The CDR3 DNA is TGTGCCAGCAGCTTCTTAGCGGGGGGGCGGGCGGATAGCTCCTACAATGAGCAGTTCTTC. It codes for CASSFLAGGRADSSYNEQFF.

The chain joins TRBV28 to TRBJ2-5; D unclear. Trimming took off 5 bases at V and 4 bases at J, with 17 bases between the two ends. CDR1 is MDHEN and CDR2 is SYDVKM in the germline V gene. This CDR3 contains 15 residues. In DNA form, the CDR3 reads TGTGCCAGCAGTCCCACCCCCACAGTGGCAGAGACCCAGTACTTC. This encodes CASSPTPTVAETQYF.

There are many counts of this clonotype. This chain joins TRBV28 and TRBJ1-1, with 10 bases identical to TRBD1. The germline V gene has CDR1 MDHEN and CDR2 SYDVKM. The CDR3 consists of 16 residues. Losses at the gene ends were 2 bases for V and 5 bases for J; bases not matched to a gene: 8. Here the CDR3 DNA reads TGTGCCAGCAGTTTAGGACAGGGGGAATTGCGGACTGAAGCTTTCTTT. Encoded protein: CASSLGQGELRTEAFF.

The genes are TRBV5-1 and TRBJ2-7; either TRBD1 or TRBD2 may supply D (5 bases each). CDR3 length: 15 residues. The ends were cut back, 0 bases at V and 1 base at J, with 11 bases in the middle. The germline V gene has CDR1 SGHRS and CDR2 YFSETQ. The CDR3 protein is CASSLVGDLSYEQYF. In DNA, the CDR3 is TGCGCCAGCAGCTTGGTGGGGGATTTATCCTACGAGCAGTACTTC.